The 5 T cell receptor beta chains in this list originate from one sample, sequenced in a study of cytomegalovirus exposure and HLA in healthy donors. The primer mix had 60 Vbeta and 13 Jbeta primers. The assay was immunoSEQ multiplex PCR, and TCRdb's table has in-frame clones only and misses some. The sample comprises 150,000 to 200,000 clones, roughly four fifths of which are singletons, and about 2.1% rests with the top ten. The sequenced sample consisted of PBMCs. These receptors originate from a woman between 18 and 29 years old in good health and CMV-seronegative.

This chain links TRBV9 with TRBJ2-7, with 9 positions matching TRBD1. Looked up from germline, CDR1 is SGDLS and CDR2 is YYNGEE. The trim removed 4 bases at V and 7 bases at J, leaving 6 bases unmatched. The CDR3 length is 13 residues. The CDR3 region is CASSPRGTGEQYF. The CDR3 bases are TGTGCCAGCAGCCCGAGAGGGACAGGGGAGCAGTACTTC.

V is TRBV2 and J is TRBJ2-7; 7 nucleotides agree with TRBD2. This CDR3 is 12 amino acids long. With 10 bases clipped from V and 6 bases from J, the junction kept 9 bases outside the gene matches. CDR1 is SNHLY and CDR2 is FYNNEI in the germline V gene. In DNA, the CDR3 is TGTGCCACCCAAGGGGAGGGAGCCGAGCAGTACTTC. Its translation: CATQGEGAEQYF.

V usage is TRBV6-5 and J usage is TRBJ1-2; 8 bases match TRBD1. The CDR3 extends over 15 amino acids. Germline V gives CDR1 MNHEY, CDR2 SVGAGI. J lost 4 bases, V lost 2 bases, and 6 bases had no gene match. The CDR3 nucleotides read TGTGCCAGCAGTTACACCCAGGGGGCAGGCTATGGCTACACCTTC. Its protein product is CASSYTQGAGYGYTF.

This clone is a singleton in its sample. The chain employs TRBV4-2 and TRBJ1-2; 7 positions agree with TRBD1. Per germline, CDR1 LGHNA and CDR2 YNFKEQ. This CDR3 is 14 amino acids long. With 4 bases clipped from V and 0 bases from J, the junction kept 2 bases outside the gene matches. Written as DNA, the CDR3 is TGTGCCAGCAGCCCACAGGGGACTAACTATGGCTACACCTTC. Its translation is CASSPQGTNYGYTF.

The V call is TRBV27, the J call TRBJ2-1, with 9 nucleotides matching TRBD2. CDR1 is MNHEY, CDR2 SMNVEV, per germline (reference sequence). Losses at the gene ends were 4 bases for V and 9 bases for J; bases not matched to a gene: 16. This CDR3 spans 17 amino acids. The CDR3, as DNA: TGTGCCAGCAGTTCCTCCTTCCGCGCGGGAGGGGAAAGTGAGCAGTTCTTC. Translating it yields CASSSSFRAGGESEQFF.